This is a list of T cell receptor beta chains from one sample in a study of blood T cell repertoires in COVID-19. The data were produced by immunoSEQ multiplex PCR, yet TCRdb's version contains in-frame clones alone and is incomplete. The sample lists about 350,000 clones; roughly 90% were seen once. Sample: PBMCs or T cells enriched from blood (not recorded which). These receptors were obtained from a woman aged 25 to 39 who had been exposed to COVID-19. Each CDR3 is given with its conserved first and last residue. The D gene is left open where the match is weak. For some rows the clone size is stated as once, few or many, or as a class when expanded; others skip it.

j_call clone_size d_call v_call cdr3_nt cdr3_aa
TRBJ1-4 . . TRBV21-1 TGTGCCAGCAGCAAACGGGACAGGGGGCCCCTGAGGAATGAAAAACTGTTTTTT CASSKRDRGPLRNEKLFF
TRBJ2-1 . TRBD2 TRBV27 TGTGCCAGCAGGGGACTAGCCAGCTCCTACAATGAGCAGTTCTTC CASRGLASSYNEQFF
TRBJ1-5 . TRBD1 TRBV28 TGTGCCAGCAGTTTAGGGACAGGGAACCCCCAGCATTTT CASSLGTGNPQHF
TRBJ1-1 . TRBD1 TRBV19 TGTGCCAGTAGTTTGAGACAGGGGTCTGAAGCTTTCTTT CASSLRQGSEAFF
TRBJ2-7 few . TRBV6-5 TGTGCCAGCAGTTACGCGGTCTCCTACGAGCAGTACTTC CASSYAVSYEQYF
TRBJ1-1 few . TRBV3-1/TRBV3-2 TGTGCCAGCAGCCAGGGAGGCTTTAACACTGAAGCTTTCTTT CASSQGGFNTEAFF
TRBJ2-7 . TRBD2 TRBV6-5 TGTGCCAGCAGTTACTTCTGGACTAGCGGGAGCGAGCAGTACTTC CASSYFWTSGSEQYF
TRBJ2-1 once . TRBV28 TGTGCCAGCAGCCCCACCTGGAGCTCCTACAATGAGCAGTTCTTC CASSPTWSSYNEQFF
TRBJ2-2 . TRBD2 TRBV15 TGTGCCACCAGACAGGCTACCGGACTAGCGGGTTTCACCGGGGAGCTGTTTTTT CATRQATGLAGFTGELFF
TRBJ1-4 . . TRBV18 TGTGCCAGCTCACCACAGACAGCAACTAATGAAAAACTGTTTTTT CASSPQTATNEKLFF
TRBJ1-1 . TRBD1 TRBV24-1 TGTGCCACCAGTGAGGGCGGACAGGGGCGGAACACTGAAGCTTTCTTT CATSEGGQGRNTEAFF
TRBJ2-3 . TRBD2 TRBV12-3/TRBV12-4 TGTGCCAGCAGTGACGGACTAGCAGATACGCAGTATTTT CASSDGLADTQYF
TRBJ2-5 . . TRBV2 TGTGCCAGCAGTGAAGCGCGGGCAGGGAGGGAGACCCAGTACTTC CASSEARAGRETQYF
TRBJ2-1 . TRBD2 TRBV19 TGTGCCAGTAGTCCCGGACTAGCGGGGGACAATGAGCAGTTCTTC CASSPGLAGDNEQFF
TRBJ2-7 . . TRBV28 TGTGCCAGCAGTTTAGACAGTATTTACGAGCAGTACTTC CASSLDSIYEQYF
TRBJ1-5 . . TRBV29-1 TGCAGCGTTGGCTTGAGAAATCAGCCCCAGCATTTT CSVGLRNQPQHF
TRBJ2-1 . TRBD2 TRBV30 TGTGCCTGGAGGCAGCGGGAGACCCGAGATGATGAGCAGTTCTTC CAWRQRETRDDEQFF
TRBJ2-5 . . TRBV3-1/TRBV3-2 TGTGCCAGCAGCCAAGGTCTAGTGTTGGCCCAAGAGACCCAGTACTTC CASSQGLVLAQETQYF
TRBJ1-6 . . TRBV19 TGTGCCAGTAGTATGGGCGACAGAAATAATTCACCCCTCCACTTT CASSMGDRNNSPLHF
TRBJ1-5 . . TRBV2 TGTGCCAGCAGTGTTGCGTATAGCAATCAGCCCCAGCATTTT CASSVAYSNQPQHF
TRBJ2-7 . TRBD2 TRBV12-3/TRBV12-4 TGTGCCAGCAGGCTAGCGGGAGGATACGAGCAGTACTTC CASRLAGGYEQYF
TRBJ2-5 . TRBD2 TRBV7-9 TGTGCCAGCAGCTTAAAAAGGGGGACTAGCGGGACCCAGTACTTC CASSLKRGTSGTQYF
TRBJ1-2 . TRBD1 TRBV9 TGTGCCAGCAGCCCTCGGACAGGGGGATCTGGCTACACCTTC CASSPRTGGSGYTF
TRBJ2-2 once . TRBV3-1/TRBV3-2 TGTGCCAGCAGCCAAGGTGGGACTTGGCGAGACACCGGGGAGCTGTTTTTT CASSQGGTWRDTGELFF
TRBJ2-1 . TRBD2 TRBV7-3 TGTGCCAGCAGCTTATTTGGGACCGGACTAGCGGGAGGGGAGACCTACAATGAGCAGTTCTTC CASSLFGTGLAGGETYNEQFF
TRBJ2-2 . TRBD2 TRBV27 TGTGCCAGCAGTGCAGGACTAGCGGGAGTCAACACCGGGGAGCTGTTTTTT CASSAGLAGVNTGELFF
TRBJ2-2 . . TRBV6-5 TGTGCCAGCAGTCGTACTAGGACCGGGGAGCTGTTTTTT CASSRTRTGELFF
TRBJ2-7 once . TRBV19 TGTGCCAGTAGTATCAGCGGAGTTGACGAGCAGTACTTC CASSISGVDEQYF
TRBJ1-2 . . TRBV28 TGTGCCAGCAGAATCATGCAGGGGTATGGCTACACCTTC CASRIMQGYGYTF
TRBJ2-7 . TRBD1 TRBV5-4 TGTGCCAGCAGCACCCTGGACAGGGGAAGGACCTACGAGCAGTACTTC CASSTLDRGRTYEQYF
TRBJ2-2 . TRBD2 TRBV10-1 TGCGCCAGCAGTGAGTCGTGGACTAGCGGGAGGGCCGTCGGGCCCGGGGAGCTGTTTTTT CASSESWTSGRAVGPGELFF
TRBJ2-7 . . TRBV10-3 TGTGCCATCAGTGTAGGCGACAGCTCCTACGAGCAGTACTTC CAISVGDSSYEQYF
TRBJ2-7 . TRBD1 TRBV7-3 TGTGCCAGCAGCTTACAAGGGGGACAGGGCTACGAGCAGTACTTC CASSLQGGQGYEQYF
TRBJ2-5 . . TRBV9 TGTGCCAGCAGCGTAGATGGGGGGAGTCAAGAGACCCAGTACTTC CASSVDGGSQETQYF
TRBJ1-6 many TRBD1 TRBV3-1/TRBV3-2 TGTGCCAGCAGCCCCGGAACAGGGGGAAATAATTCACCCCTCCACTTT CASSPGTGGNNSPLHF
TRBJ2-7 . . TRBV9 TGTGCCAGCAGCGCCAAGGCCGGGAACGAGCAGTACTTC CASSAKAGNEQYF
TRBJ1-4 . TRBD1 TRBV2 TGTGCCAGCATCCGCCCGCGGGACAGGGGGCCAGCAGCTAATGAAAAACTGTTTTTT CASIRPRDRGPAANEKLFF
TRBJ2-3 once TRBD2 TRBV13 TGTGCCAGCAGCTTTCGGGGACTAGATACAGATACGCAGTATTTT CASSFRGLDTDTQYF
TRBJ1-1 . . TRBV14 TGTGCCAGCAGCCAAGATAGGAGGAGAAACACTGAAGCTTTCTTT CASSQDRRRNTEAFF
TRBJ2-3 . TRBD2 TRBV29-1 TGCAGCGCGCCCTCGTTGCTAGCGGAATACACAGATACGCAGTATTTT CSAPSLLAEYTDTQYF
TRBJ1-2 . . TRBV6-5 TGTGCCAGCATCTATCCTCGGGACACCGATGGCTACACCTTC CASIYPRDTDGYTF
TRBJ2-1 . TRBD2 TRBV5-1 TGCGCCAGCGGGAATAGCGGGAGTCCTTACAATGAGCAGTTCTTC CASGNSGSPYNEQFF
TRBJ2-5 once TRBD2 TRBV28 TGTGCCAGCTCTCTTAGCGGGAATAGGGAGACCCAGTACTTC CASSLSGNRETQYF
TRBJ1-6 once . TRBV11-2 TGTGCCAGCAGCCACAGGGTCGGCGATTCACCCCTCCACTTT CASSHRVGDSPLHF
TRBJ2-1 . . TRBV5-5 TGTGCCAGCAGCTTGTACGAGGTAGATGAGCAGTTCTTC CASSLYEVDEQFF
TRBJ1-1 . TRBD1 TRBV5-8 TGTGCCAGCAGCCGAGACGGACAGGGGAACACTGAAGCTTTCTTT CASSRDGQGNTEAFF
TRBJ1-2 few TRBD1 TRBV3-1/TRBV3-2 TGTGCCAGCAGCCAAGGGGACAGGGGGATTGGGCATGGCTACACCTTC CASSQGDRGIGHGYTF
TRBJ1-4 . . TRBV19 TGTGCCAGTAGTATAGGGCCGGGGGTAAAACTGTTTTTT CASSIGPGVKLFF
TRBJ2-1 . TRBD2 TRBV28 TGTGCCAGCAGTTTATTGGGGAGCGGGAGCTATGAGCAGTTCTTC CASSLLGSGSYEQFF
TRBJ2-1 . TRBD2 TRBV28 TGTGCCAGCAGTTTATGGGAACCTAGGGTCCCACAACTAGCGGCCTCCTACAATGAGCAGTTCTTC CASSLWEPRVPQLAASYNEQFF
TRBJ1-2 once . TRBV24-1 TGTGCCACCAGTGAGGCAGGTCTGGGCTATGGCTACACCTTC CATSEAGLGYGYTF
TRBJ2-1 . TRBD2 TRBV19 TGTGCCAGTAGGACGGGACTAGCGTACTACAATGAGCAGTTCTTC CASRTGLAYYNEQFF
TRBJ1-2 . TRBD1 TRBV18 TGTGCCAGCTCACCACTCCAGGGGGGTCATGGCTACACCTTC CASSPLQGGHGYTF
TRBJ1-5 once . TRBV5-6 TGTGCCAGCAGCTCCAGCGGACGCGGGAGTCAGCCCCAGCATTTT CASSSSGRGSQPQHF
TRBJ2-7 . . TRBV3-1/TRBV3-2 TGTGCCAGCAGCCAAGCCGTAGTTTCCTACGAGCAGTACTTC CASSQAVVSYEQYF
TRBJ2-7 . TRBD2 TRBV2 TGTGCCAGCGCACTAAGCGGGAGGGAAACCTACGAGCAGTACTTC CASALSGRETYEQYF
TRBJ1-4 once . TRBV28 TGTGCCAGCAGTCCCGTGGGAGGGATAGGTGAAAAACTGTTTTTT CASSPVGGIGEKLFF
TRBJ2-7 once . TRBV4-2 TGTGCCAGCAGCCAAGATACCACAGGCTACGAGCAGTACTTC CASSQDTTGYEQYF